This TCR beta chain was recorded in a study of response to subunit inactivated influenza vaccine. Overall study findings and caveats: Authors suggested seasonal influenza vaccinations each recruit few new T cells.

J gave up 2 bases and V 4 bases, and 8 bases lay outside the gene matches. The germline gives CDR1 SGHVS, CDR2 FQNEAQ. This CDR3 has 15 amino acids. TCRdb redid the calling of the RT-PCR reads with MiXCR, one entry per CDR3 protein. The sample records around 490,000 distinct CDR3 sequences, 6.5% to 8% being singletons. About this clonotype: Its cognate antigen is unknown.

Sequences were derived from PBMCs from blood, sampled around 2 years after vaccination. J is TRBJ2-7 and V is TRBV7-8, with 7 bases that match TRBD2. This clonotype was sampled from a man in his fifties or sixties who received an inactivated influenza vaccine. The CDR3 sequence is CASSSLAGVAYEQYF. CDR3 in DNA: TGTGCCAGCAGCTCCCTTGCGGGGGTTGCCTACGAGCAGTACTTC.